This TCR beta chain was identified in a study of cytomegalovirus exposure and HLA in healthy donors. Findings and limits, study-wide: Cytomegalovirus association was listed for 164 TCR beta chains. Subsequent analysis of the 110 or so validation repertoires found a tendency for first-cohort TCR clusters to co-occur. In vitro work confirmed that a few CMV-associated chains recognize CMV antigens. Most TCR sequences were uncommon, yet certain public TCRs appeared in many donors.

Sequencing was performed with immunoSEQ multiplex PCR; in TCRdb, only in-frame clones are kept and a portion is missing. Among over 150,000 clones listed, approximately 86% were seen once. Turning to this clone: The target antigen is unknown.

Per the germline V gene, CDR1 is SGHRS and CDR2 is YFSETQ. The CDR3 is made up of 14 amino acids. The V gene lost 2 bases and the J gene lost 2 bases, with 11 bases spanning the gap. The sample was PBMCs. The sequence came from a man aged 18-30 years in good health and CMV-seropositive. The V and J genes are TRBV5-1 and TRBJ2-7; TRBD1 is a possible D gene (5 bases). For the CDR3, the DNA is TGCGCCAGCAGCTTTGTTCAGGGCCCCTACGAGCAGTACTTC. The encoded protein is CASSFVQGPYEQYF.